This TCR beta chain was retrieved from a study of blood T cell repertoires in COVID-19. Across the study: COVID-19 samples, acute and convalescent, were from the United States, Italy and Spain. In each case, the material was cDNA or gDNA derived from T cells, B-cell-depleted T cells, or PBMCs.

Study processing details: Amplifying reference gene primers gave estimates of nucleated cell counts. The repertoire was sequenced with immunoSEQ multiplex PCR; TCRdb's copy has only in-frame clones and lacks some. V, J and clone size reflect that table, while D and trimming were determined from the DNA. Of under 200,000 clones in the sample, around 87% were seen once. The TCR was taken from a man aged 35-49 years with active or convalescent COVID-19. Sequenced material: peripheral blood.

CDR3 in amino acids: CASSPRGTGFDNEKLFF. CDR3 sequence (DNA): TGCGCCAGCAGCCCCCGGGGGACAGGGTTCGATAATGAAAAACTGTTTTTT. V usage is TRBV5-1 and J usage is TRBJ1-4, with 9 bases identical to TRBD1. With V trimmed by 4 bases and J by 4 bases, 11 bases remained unmatched. Germline V gives CDR1 SGHRS, CDR2 YFSETQ. The CDR3 contains 17 residues. Looking up the rest from reference TRBV5-1 and TRBJ1-4 gives the full variable domain: KAGVTQTPRYLIKTRGQQVTLSCSPISGHRSVSWYQQTPGQGLQFLFEYFSETQRNKGNFPGRFSGRQFSNSRSEMNVSTLELGDSALYLCASSPRGTGFDNEKLFFGSGTQLSVL.